This T cell receptor beta chain was sequenced in a study of blood T cells in healthy people across ages. Aged roughly 6 to 90, donors were systemically healthy Caucasians from Russia. It was with a sample-barcoded 5' primer and a J-beta primer mix that a second PCR of about 6 to 12 cycles was run. TCRdb reanalysed the 5' RACE reads using MiXCR and keeps one entry per CDR3 protein. Of 650,000 to 800,000 distinct CDR3 sequences detected, roughly half appear once; the ten largest clones hold about 14%. The CDR3 runs 15 residues. CDR1 and CDR2 from the germline V gene are SGHTA and FQGNSA. The V and J ends lost 7 bases and 4 bases respectively, with 14 bases between them.

The specimen sequenced was blood. This sequence originates from a woman at least 80 years old in good health. The chain recombines TRBV7-2 with TRBJ1-6; a weak D match, TRBD1 (5 bases). The chain's CDR3 is CASNRPTDYNSPLHF. In DNA form, the CDR3 reads TGTGCCAGCAACCGGCCGACAGATTATAATTCACCCCTCCACTTT.